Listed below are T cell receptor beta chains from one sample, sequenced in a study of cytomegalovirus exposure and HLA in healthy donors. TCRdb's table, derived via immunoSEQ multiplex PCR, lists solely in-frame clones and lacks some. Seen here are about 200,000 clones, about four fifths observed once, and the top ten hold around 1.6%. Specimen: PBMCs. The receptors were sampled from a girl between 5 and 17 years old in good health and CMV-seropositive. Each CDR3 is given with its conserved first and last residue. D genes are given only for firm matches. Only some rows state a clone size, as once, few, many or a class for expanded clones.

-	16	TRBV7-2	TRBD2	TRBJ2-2	CASRGYRGGNTGELFF	TGTGCCAGCAGAGGGTATCGGGGGGGGAACACCGGGGAGCTGTTTTTT
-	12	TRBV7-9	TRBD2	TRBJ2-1	CATSGGANEQFF	TGTGCCACCAGCGGGGGGGCCAATGAGCAGTTCTTC
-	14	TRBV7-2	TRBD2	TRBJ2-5	CASSFLRGEETQYF	TGTGCCAGCAGCTTTTTGCGGGGGGAAGAGACCCAGTACTTC
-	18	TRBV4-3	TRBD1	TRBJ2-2	CASSQEGRTGTNTGELFF	TGCGCCAGCAGCCAAGAGGGGAGGACAGGGACGAACACCGGGGAGCTGTTTTTT
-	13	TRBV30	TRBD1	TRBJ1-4	CASQNRGNEKLFF	TGTGCCTCACAAAACAGGGGTAATGAAAAACTGTTTTTT
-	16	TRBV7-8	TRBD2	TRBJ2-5	CASQRTGTSGQETQYF	TGTGCCAGCCAAAGGACCGGGACTAGCGGACAAGAGACCCAGTACTTC
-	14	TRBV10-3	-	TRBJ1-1	CAISERDKNTEAFF	TGTGCCATCAGTGAGAGGGACAAGAACACTGAAGCTTTCTTT
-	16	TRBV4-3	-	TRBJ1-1	CASSQAKGTKNTEAFF	TGCGCCAGCAGCCAAGCAAAGGGGACAAAGAACACTGAAGCTTTCTTT
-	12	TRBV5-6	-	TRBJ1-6	CASSVQDSPLHF	TGTGCCAGCAGCGTTCAGGATTCACCCCTCCACTTT
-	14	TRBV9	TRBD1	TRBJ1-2	CASSATGSSYGYTF	TGTGCCAGCAGCGCGACAGGGTCCTCCTATGGCTACACCTTC
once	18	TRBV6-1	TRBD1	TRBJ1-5	CASSEPDRVRGSNQPQHF	TGTGCCAGCAGTGAGCCGGACAGGGTCCGAGGGAGCAATCAGCCCCAGCATTTT
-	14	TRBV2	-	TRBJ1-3	CGHQVTQAGNTVYF	TGTGGGCATCAAGTGACGCAGGCTGGAAACACCGTATATTTT
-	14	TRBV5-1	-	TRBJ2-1	CASRTEDLYNEQFF	TGCGCCAGCAGGACAGAAGACCTCTACAATGAGCAGTTCTTC
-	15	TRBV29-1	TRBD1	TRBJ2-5	CSVEDGQGAGETQYF	TGCAGCGTTGAAGACGGACAGGGGGCGGGAGAGACCCAGTACTTC
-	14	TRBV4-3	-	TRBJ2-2	CASSPGHYTGELFF	TGCGCCAGCAGCCCTGGACACTACACCGGGGAGCTGTTTTTT
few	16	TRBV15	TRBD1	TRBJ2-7	CATSGTLGTGLYEQYF	TGTGCCACCAGCGGGACCCTAGGGACAGGGCTATACGAGCAGTACTTC
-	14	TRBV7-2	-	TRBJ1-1	CASRPGDSNTEAFF	TGTGCCAGCAGACCAGGGGATTCGAACACTGAAGCTTTCTTT
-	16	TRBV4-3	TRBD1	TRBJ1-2	CASSVGPGQGNYGYTF	TGCGCCAGCAGCGTAGGACCGGGACAGGGTAACTATGGCTACACCTTC
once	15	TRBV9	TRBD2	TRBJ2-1	CASSVVAGGYNEQFF	TGTGCCAGCAGCGTAGTAGCGGGGGGGTACAATGAGCAGTTCTTC
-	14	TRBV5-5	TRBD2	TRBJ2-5	CASSLGTGGETQYF	TGTGCCAGCAGCCTCGGGACGGGAGGAGAGACCCAGTACTTC
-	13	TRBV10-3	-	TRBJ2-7	CAISESKQPAQYF	TGTGCCATCAGTGAGTCGAAACAGCCTGCGCAGTACTTC
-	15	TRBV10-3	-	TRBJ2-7	CAISESQVPNYEQYF	TGTGCCATCAGTGAGTCGCAGGTTCCCAACTACGAGCAGTACTTC
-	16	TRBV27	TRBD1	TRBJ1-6	CASSSRTGPKDSPLHF	TGTGCCAGCAGTTCCCGGACAGGGCCGAAGGATTCACCCCTCCACTTT
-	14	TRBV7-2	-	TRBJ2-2	CASSLTGDTGELFF	TGTGCCAGCAGCTTAACGGGGGATACCGGGGAGCTGTTTTTT
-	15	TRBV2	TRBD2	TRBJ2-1	CASSPLAGGVNEQFF	TGTGCCAGCAGCCCCCTAGCGGGGGGGGTCAATGAGCAGTTCTTC
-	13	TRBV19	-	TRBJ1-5	CASSISGNQPQHF	TGTGCCAGTAGTATCTCTGGCAATCAGCCCCAGCATTTT
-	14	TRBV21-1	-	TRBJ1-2	CASSILTGLLGYTF	TGTGCCAGCAGCATCTTGACAGGGTTATTAGGCTACACCTTC
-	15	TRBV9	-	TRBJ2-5	CASSVAGGARETQYF	TGTGCCAGCAGCGTAGCGGGGGGCGCCCGGGAGACCCAGTACTTC
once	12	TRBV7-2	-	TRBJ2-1	CASSLVPNEQFF	TGTGCCAGCAGCTTAGTCCCGAATGAGCAGTTCTTC
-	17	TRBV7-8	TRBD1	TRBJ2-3	CASSLRRTGDSTDTQYF	TGTGCCAGCAGCCTCCGGAGGACAGGGGATTCCACAGATACGCAGTATTTT
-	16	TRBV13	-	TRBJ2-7	CASSQAQGASSYEQYF	TGTGCCAGCAGCCAGGCTCAGGGCGCCAGCTCCTACGAGCAGTACTTC
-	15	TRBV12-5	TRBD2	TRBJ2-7	CASRPFVGGEVEQYF	TGTGCTAGCCGGCCGTTTGTGGGAGGGGAGGTCGAGCAGTACTTC
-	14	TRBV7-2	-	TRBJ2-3	CASSSGTSTDTQYF	TGTGCCAGCAGCTCCGGGACTAGCACAGATACGCAGTATTTT
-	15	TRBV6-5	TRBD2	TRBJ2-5	CASSYLGGGRETQYF	TGTGCCAGCAGTTACTTGGGCGGGGGGCGAGAGACCCAGTACTTC
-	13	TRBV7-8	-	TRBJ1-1	CASSFRAGTEAFF	TGTGCCAGCAGCTTTAGGGCGGGGACTGAAGCTTTCTTT
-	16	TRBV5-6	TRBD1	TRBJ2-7	CASSLAGGTGGYEQYF	TGTGCCAGCAGCTTGGCCGGGGGGACAGGGGGTTACGAGCAGTACTTC